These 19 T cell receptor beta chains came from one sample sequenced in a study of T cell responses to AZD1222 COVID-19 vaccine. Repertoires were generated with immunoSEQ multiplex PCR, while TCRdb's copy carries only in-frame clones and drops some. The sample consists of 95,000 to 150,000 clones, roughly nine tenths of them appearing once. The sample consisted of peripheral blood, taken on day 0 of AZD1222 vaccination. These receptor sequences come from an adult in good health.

This CDR3 reads CASTPGTDSLMNTEAFF. CDR3 sequence (DNA): TGCGCCAGCACCCCGGGGACAGATTCACTCATGAACACTGAAGCTTTCTTT. This chain uses TRBV5-1 with TRBJ1-1; 7 nucleotides match TRBD1. The V and J ends lost 6 bases and 0 bases, in that order; junction bases with no gene match: 14. CDR1 and CDR2 (germline): SGHRS, YFSETQ. The CDR3 loop spans 17 amino acids.

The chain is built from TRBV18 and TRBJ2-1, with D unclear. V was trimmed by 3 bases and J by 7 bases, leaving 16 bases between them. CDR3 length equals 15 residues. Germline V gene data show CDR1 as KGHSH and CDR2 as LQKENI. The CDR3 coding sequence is TGTGCCAGCTCACCGGTGTGGGGAAGGGAAAATGAGCAGTTCTTC. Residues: CASSPVWGRENEQFF.

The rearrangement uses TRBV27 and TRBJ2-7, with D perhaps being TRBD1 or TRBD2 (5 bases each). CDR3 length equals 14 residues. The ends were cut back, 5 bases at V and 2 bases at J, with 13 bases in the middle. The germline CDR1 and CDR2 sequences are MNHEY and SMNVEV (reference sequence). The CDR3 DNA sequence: TGTGCCAGCAGTCACGGGGCCGCCCCCTACGAGCAGTACGTC. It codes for CASSHGAAPYEQYV.

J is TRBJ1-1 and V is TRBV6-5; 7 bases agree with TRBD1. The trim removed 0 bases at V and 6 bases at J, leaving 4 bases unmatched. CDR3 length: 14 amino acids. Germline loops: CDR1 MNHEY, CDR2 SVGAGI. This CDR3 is CASSYSGGRAEAFF. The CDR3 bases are TGTGCCAGCAGTTACTCAGGGGGCCGGGCTGAAGCTTTCTTT.

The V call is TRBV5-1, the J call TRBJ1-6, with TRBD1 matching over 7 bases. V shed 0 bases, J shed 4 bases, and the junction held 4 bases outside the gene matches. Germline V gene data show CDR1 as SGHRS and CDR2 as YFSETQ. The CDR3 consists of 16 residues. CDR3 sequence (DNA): TGCGCCAGCAGCTTGGGGGACAGTGATTATAATTCACCCCTCCACTTT. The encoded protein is CASSLGDSDYNSPLHF.

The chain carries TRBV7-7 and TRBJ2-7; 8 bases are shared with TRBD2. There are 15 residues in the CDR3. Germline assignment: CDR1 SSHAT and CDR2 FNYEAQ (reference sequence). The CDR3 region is CASSSQIAGKYEQYV. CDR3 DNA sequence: TGTGCTAGCAGCTCCCAAATAGCGGGAAAGTACGAGCAGTACGTC.

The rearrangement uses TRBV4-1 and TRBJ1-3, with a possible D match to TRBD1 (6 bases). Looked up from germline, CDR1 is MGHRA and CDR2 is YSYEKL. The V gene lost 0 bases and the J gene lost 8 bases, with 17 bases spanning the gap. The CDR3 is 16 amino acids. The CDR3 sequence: CASSQDVGRGSHTIYF. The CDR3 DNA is TGCGCCAGCAGCCAAGATGTTGGCAGGGGCAGTCACACCATATATTTT.

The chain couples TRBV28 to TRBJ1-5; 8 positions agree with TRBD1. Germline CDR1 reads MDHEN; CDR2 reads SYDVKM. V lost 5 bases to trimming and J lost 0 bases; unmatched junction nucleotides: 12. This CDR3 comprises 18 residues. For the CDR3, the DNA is TGTGCCAGCAGTCCCTTCCGGACAGGGAGGAATAGCAATCAGCCCCAGCATTTT. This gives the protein CASSPFRTGRNSNQPQHF.

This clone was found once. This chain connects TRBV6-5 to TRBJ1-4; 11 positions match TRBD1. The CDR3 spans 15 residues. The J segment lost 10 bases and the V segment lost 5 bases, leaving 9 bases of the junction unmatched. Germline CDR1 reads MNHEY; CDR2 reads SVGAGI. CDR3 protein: CASSPRTGGRGKLFF. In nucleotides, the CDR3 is TGTGCCAGCAGTCCCCGGACAGGGGGCAGAGGAAAACTGTTTTTT.

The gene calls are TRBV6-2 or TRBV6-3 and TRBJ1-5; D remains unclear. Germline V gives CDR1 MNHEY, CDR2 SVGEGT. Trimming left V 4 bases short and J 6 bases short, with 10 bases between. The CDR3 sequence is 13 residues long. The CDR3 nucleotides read TGTGCCAGCAGTTGGAGGGCAGGTCAGCCCCAGCATTTT. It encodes CASSWRAGQPQHF.

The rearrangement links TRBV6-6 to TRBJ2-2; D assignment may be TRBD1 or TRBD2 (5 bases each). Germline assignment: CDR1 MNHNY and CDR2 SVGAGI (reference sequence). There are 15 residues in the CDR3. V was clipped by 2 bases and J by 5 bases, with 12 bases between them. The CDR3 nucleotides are TGTGCCAGCAGTTACCGGCAGGGAGATACCGGGGAGCTGTTTTTT. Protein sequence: CASSYRQGDTGELFF.

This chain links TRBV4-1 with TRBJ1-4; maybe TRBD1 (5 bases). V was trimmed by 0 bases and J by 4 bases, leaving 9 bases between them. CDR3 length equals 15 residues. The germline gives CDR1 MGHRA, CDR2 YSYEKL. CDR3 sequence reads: CASSQDGGGNEKLFF. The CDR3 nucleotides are TGCGCCAGCAGCCAAGACGGGGGTGGTAATGAAAAACTGTTTTTT.

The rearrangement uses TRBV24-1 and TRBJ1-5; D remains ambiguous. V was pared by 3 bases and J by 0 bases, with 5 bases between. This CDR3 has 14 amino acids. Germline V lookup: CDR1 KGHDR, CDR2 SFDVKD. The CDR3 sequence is CATSDNYSNQPQHF. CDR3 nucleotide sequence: TGTGCCACCAGTGATAATTATAGCAATCAGCCCCAGCATTTT.

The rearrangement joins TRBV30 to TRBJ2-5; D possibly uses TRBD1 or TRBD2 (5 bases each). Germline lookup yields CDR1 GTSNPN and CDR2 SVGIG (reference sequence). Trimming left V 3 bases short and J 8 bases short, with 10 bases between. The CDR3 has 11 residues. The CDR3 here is CAWSTGTTQYF. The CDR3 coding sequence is TGTGCCTGGAGCACCGGGACCACCCAGTACTTC.

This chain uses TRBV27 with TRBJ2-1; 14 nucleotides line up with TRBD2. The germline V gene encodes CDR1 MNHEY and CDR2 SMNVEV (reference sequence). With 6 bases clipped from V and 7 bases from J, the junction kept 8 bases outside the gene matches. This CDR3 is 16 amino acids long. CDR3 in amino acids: CASRPGGTSGRNEQFF. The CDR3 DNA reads TGTGCCAGCAGACCAGGGGGGACTAGCGGGAGAAATGAGCAGTTCTTC.

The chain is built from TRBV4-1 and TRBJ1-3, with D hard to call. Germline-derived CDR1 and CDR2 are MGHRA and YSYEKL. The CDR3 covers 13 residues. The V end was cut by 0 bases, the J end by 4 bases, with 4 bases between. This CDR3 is CASSQDGGNTIYF. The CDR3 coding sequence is TGCGCCAGCAGCCAAGACGGGGGAAACACCATATATTTT.

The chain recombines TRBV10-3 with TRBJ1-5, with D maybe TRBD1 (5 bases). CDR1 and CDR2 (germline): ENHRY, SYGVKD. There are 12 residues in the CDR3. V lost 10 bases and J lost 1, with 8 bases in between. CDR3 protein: CATRDSNQPQHF. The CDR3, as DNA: TGTGCCACCCGGGACAGCAATCAGCCCCAGCATTTT.

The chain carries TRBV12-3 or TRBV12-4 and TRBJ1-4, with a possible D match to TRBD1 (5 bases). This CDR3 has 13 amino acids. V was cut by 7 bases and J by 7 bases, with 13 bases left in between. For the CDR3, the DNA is TGTGCCAGCAAGGTTCAGGGAGTTGAAAAACTGTTTTTT. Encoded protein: CASKVQGVEKLFF.

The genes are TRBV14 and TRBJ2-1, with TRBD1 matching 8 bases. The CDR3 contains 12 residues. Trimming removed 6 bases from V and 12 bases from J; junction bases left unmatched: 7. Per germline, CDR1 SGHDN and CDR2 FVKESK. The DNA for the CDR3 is TGTGCCAGCAGGCAAAACAGGGGGACGCAGTTCTTC. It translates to CASRQNRGTQFF.